This T cell receptor (beta chain) was captured in a study of blood T cell repertoires in COVID-19. About the research overall: In each case, the material was cDNA or gDNA derived from T cells, B-cell-depleted T cells, or PBMCs.

V lost 8 bases to trimming and J lost 0 bases; unmatched junction nucleotides: 7. CDR1 and CDR2 (germline): MDHEN, SYDVKM. The CDR3 is made up of 16 amino acids. Only a few counts were recorded for this clone. Recruits, aged roughly 18 to 100 years, lived in 24 US areas. Participants reported their clinical history, and cohort assignment relied on those reports. The protocol was immunoSEQ multiplex PCR, while the TCRdb copy is restricted to in-frame clones and leaves out a portion. The sample includes 140,000 to 150,000 clones, approximately 88% of them seen just once. The rearrangement links TRBV28 to TRBJ1-6; 7 nucleotides match TRBD1. This TCR came from a woman in her 30s with acute COVID-19. Sequenced material: PBMCs or T cells enriched from blood (not recorded which). CDR3 in amino acids: CASESQGHSYNSPLHF. The CDR3 DNA reads TGTGCCAGCGAGTCACAGGGGCACTCCTATAATTCACCCCTCCACTTT. Full variable domain (remainder filled in from reference TRBV28 and TRBJ1-6): DVKVTQSSRYLVKRTGEKVFLECVQDMDHENMFWYRQDPGLGLRLIYFSYDVKMKEKGDIPEGYSVSREKKERFSLILESASTNQTSMYLCASESQGHSYNSPLHFGNGTRLTVT.